The 14 T cell receptor beta chains below come from one sample, sequenced in a study of CD8+CD57+ T cells in acquired aplastic anemia. All sequencing subjects had displayed CD8+CD57+ cell expansion on flow cytometry. The use of genomic DNA as template underpinned the TCR beta VDJ and CDR3 profiling. A single record per CDR3 protein comes from TCRdb applying MiXCR to the reads. In the table there are 160,000 or so distinct CDR3 sequences, around half of which are singletons. The sample was sorted CD4+, CD8+, or CD8+CD57+ T cells (not recorded which) from PBMCs. The receptors come from a human donor with aplastic anemia.

V and J are TRBV20-1 and TRBJ2-7; the D is unclear. The germline CDR1 and CDR2 sequences are DFQATT and SNEGSKA (reference sequence). V shed 0 bases and J shed 1 base, with 4 bases lying between them. This CDR3 has 12 amino acids. This CDR3 is CSARELSYEQYF. The CDR3 nucleotides read TGCAGTGCTAGAGAGCTGTCCTACGAGCAGTACTTC.

The chain recombines TRBV2 with TRBJ2-5, with D perhaps matching TRBD2 (7 bases). The CDR3 runs to 14 residues. Trimming took 6 bases from V and 5 from J, leaving 16 bases between them. Germline V lookup: CDR1 SNHLY, CDR2 FYNNEI. The CDR3 here is CASRRKGGRETQYF. In DNA, the CDR3 is TGTGCCAGCAGACGCAAGGGGGGGCGGGAGACCCAGTACTTC.

The rearrangement uses TRBV24-1 and TRBJ2-3; 10 bases are a match to TRBD1. Germline V lookup: CDR1 KGHDR, CDR2 SFDVKD. The junction had 5 bases not matched to a gene; V was cut back by 2 bases and J by 1 base. The CDR3 is 17 amino acids. DNA for the CDR3: TGTGCCACCAGTGATTACGGACAGGGGGTGGGCACAGATACGCAGTATTTT. Translated, it gives CATSDYGQGVGTDTQYF.

This clonotype was recorded at least ten times. The chain has TRBV7-8 and TRBJ1-2, with 9 nucleotides matching TRBD1. Germline-derived CDR1 and CDR2 are SGHVS and FQNEAQ. This CDR3 has 13 amino acids. With V trimmed by 4 bases and J by 7 bases, 4 bases remained unmatched. For the CDR3, the DNA is TGTGCCAGCAGCTCCCCGGGACAGGGTGGCTACACCTTC. It translates to CASSSPGQGGYTF.

V and J are TRBV2 and TRBJ2-7; possible D gene TRBD1, 5 bases. Trimming removed 6 bases from V and 3 bases from J, with 15 bases in between. The germline gives CDR1 SNHLY, CDR2 FYNNEI. The CDR3 is 14 amino acids. CDR3 amino acids: CASSSLHDSYEQYF. The CDR3 bases are TGTGCCAGCAGCTCCCTTCATGACAGCTACGAGCAGTACTTC.

CDR3 amino acids: CASSLDAGGSSPLHF. In DNA, the CDR3 is TGTGCCAGCAGCTTAGATGCAGGGGGTAGTTCACCCCTCCACTTT. V and J are TRBV11-2 and TRBJ1-6; 7 nucleotides match TRBD1. CDR1 is SGHAT, CDR2 FQNNGV, per germline. This CDR3 is built from 15 residues. V was clipped by 0 bases and J by 9 bases; unmatched bases: 5.

Ten or more counts support this clonotype. DNA of the CDR3: TGTGCCAGCAGCCCTGGGGGACAGGGTTCCTACGAGCAGTACTTC. Translating it yields CASSPGGQGSYEQYF. The chain links TRBV3-1 to TRBJ2-7; 9 bases are a match to TRBD1. CDR1 and CDR2 from the germline V gene are LGHDT and YNNKEL (reference sequence). The CDR3 covers 15 residues. Losses at the gene ends were 4 bases for V and 1 base for J; bases not matched to a gene: 5.

The chain recombines TRBV7-2 with TRBJ1-2, with 10 bases that match TRBD1. Germline loops: CDR1 SGHTA, CDR2 FQGNSA. The CDR3 contains 15 residues. V lost 1 base, J lost 3 bases, and 2 bases stayed unmatched. The DNA for the CDR3 is TGTGCCAGCAGCTTAGTCGGGACAGGGGACTATGGCTACACCTTC. Residues: CASSLVGTGDYGYTF.

In this sample, this clonotype turned up many times. The chain is built from TRBV12-3 or TRBV12-4 and TRBJ1-1; 7 positions match TRBD1. This CDR3 spans 14 amino acids. Trimming cost V 4 bases and J 3 bases; bases outside gene matches: 5. The chain's CDR3 is CASSSWDRDTEAFF. The CDR3 coding sequence is TGTGCCAGCAGTTCCTGGGACAGAGACACTGAAGCTTTCTTT.

V gene TRBV24-1 combines with J gene TRBJ2-3; no firm D call. The CDR3 has 15 residues. Germline CDR1 KGHDR, CDR2 SFDVKD. V was shortened by 9 bases and J by 2 bases, with 17 bases between the two germline ends. Here the CDR3 reads CATSDGLGLTDTQYF. CDR3 sequence (DNA): TGTGCCACCTCTGACGGGTTGGGCCTCACAGATACGCAGTATTTT.

The chain uses TRBV2 and TRBJ1-5, with D possibly being TRBD1 (6 bases). The ends were cut back, 6 bases at V and 1 base at J, with 13 bases in the middle. The CDR3 length is 15 residues. Germline CDR1 SNHLY, CDR2 FYNNEI. The CDR3 is CASRQGGFSNQPQHF. The CDR3 DNA reads as TGTGCCAGCAGACAGGGAGGGTTCAGCAATCAGCCCCAGCATTTT.

The gene calls are TRBV5-6 and TRBJ2-5; D gene uncertain. The V end lost 2 bases, the J end lost 2 bases, and 13 bases lay between the germline ends. This CDR3 contains 15 residues. Per germline, CDR1 SGHDT and CDR2 YYEEEE. CDR3 nucleotides: TGTGCCAGCAGCTTCCTCGGAGTTAAACAAGAGACCCAGTACTTC. Protein sequence: CASSFLGVKQETQYF.

The chain combines TRBV20-1 with TRBJ2-3, with TRBD2 matching over 7 bases. V was clipped by 3 bases and J by 0 bases; unmatched bases: 12. The CDR3 sequence is 17 residues long. CDR1 is DFQATT, CDR2 SNEGSKA, per germline (reference sequence). The CDR3: CSARPLKGGRSTDTQYF. For the CDR3, the DNA is TGCAGTGCTAGGCCCCTAAAAGGCGGGAGAAGCACAGATACGCAGTATTTT.

The table lists this clonotype with many counts. The gene calls are TRBV10-3 and TRBJ2-1, with 8 bases lining up with TRBD1. The CDR3 loop spans 12 amino acids. CDR1 ENHRY and CDR2 SYGVKD come from the germline V gene. Germline trimming cut 7 bases from V and 8 bases from J; bases unmatched to any gene: 4. In DNA, the CDR3 is TGTGCCATCAAGAAACAGGGGGATGAGCAGTTCTTC. This gives the protein CAIKKQGDEQFF.